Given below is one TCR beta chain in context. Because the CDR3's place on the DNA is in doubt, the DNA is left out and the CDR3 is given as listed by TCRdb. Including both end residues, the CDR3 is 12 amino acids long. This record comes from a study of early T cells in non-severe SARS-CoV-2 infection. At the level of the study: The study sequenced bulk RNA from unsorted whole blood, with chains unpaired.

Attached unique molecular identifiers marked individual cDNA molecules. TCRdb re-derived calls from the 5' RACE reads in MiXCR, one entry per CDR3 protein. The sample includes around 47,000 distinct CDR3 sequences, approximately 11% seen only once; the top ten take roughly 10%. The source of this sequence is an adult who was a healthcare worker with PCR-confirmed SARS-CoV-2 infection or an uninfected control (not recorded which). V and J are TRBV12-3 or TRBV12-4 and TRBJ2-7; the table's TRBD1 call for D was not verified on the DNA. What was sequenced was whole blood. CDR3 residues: CASSFGRGSLYF.